Below, one TCR beta chain is given with its context. Its antigen remains unidentified. Base qualities are not at hand, and no much larger clone is one base apart. Libraries were prepared through the immunoSEQ multiplex PCR assay. The multiplex PCR relied on a mix of 60 forward primers for TCR Vbeta segments and 13 reverse primers for TCR Jbeta segments. The CDR3 region of rearranged TCR beta genes was amplified from genomic DNA by a multiplex PCR assay. Amplified TCR beta libraries were sequenced as 87-base-pair reads on the Illumina HiSeq System. In the source study's methods: A later analysis counted tens of millions of unique TCR beta chains across the 666 repertoires, and 9.5 million to 11 million of these chains were shared by at least two donors. To remove PCR and sequencing errors, raw reads were error-corrected and collapsed into unique sequences using a nearest-neighbor algorithm that merged closely related sequences. To assign V, D and J gene segments, CDR3 sequences were aligned to IMGT reference sequences. Each retained sequence needed at least a six-nucleotide match to both a V gene segment and a J gene segment. Rearrangements were classified as productive when the CDR3 lacked stop codons and remained in frame with V and J, and all other rearrangements were classified as non-productive. Following IMGT convention, CDR3 was defined as the stretch from the second conserved V-encoded cysteine up to the conserved J-encoded phenylalanine. The earlier analysis of about 590 of the donors excluded sequences that lacked an unambiguous match to a single V gene segment. An earlier analysis of several hundred of the donors called V segments functional above 56.7% productive rearrangements and segregating when the between-donor standard deviation exceeded 5%. A statistical classification framework was built for diagnosing cytomegalovirus status from the catalog of TCR beta chain sequences. A later analysis assigned V and J genes by comparing TCR nucleotide sequences with IMGT/GENE-DB human TR gene sequences. The TCRdist pipeline was used in a later analysis to assign CDR3 sequences and most-parsimonious VDJ recombination scenarios. In a later analysis, each TCR beta chain was defined by its CDR3 amino acid sequence together with its V-gene family, and reads lacking a unique V-gene family were excluded. As a way to deal with suspected cross-contamination and a sequencing artifact, a later analysis dropped nearly 600 nucleotide sequences that were highly shared and had low generation probability. A later analysis calculated a clonal expansion index for each public chain from normalized within-repertoire ranks of inferred template counts. Generation probabilities in a later analysis came from a VDJ recombination model fitted to out-of-frame rearrangements, and those results were checked against IGoR. A later analysis scored TCR-TCR, TCR-HLA and TCR-CMV co-occurrence with hypergeometric tests, applying a repertoire-size bias correction to TCR pairs. To estimate false discovery rates, a later analysis permuted the HLA or CMV assignments 20 times. A later analysis grouped co-occurring TCRs with DBSCAN, adding TCRdist sequence similarity when clustering within HLA-allele-positive subsets. Co-occurrence clustering excluded repertoires with fewer than 30,000 or more than 120,000 public chains, plus five with anomalous nucleotide sharing. Imported from immuneACCESS, the table was reduced by TCRdb to in-frame sequences with V and J called. These copies leave out some clones; in studies compared against another copy, an unresolved V gene accounts for under half, and the cause of the remainder is not known. D and trimming come from the DNA, and the V and J calls and clone size come from that table. The sample table records some 130,000 clones; 79% of these occur just once. 1.5% to 2.5% of the sample is held by the ten biggest clonotypes.

The data belong to a study of cytomegalovirus exposure and HLA in healthy donors (dated by TCRdb to 2015 to 2018). About the study as a whole: In an earlier analysis of fewer than 750 of the donors, 276 Gb of sequence data and 100 million or so unique TCR beta sequences from about 180 million T cells were reported. The later analysis used no new phenotypic data to find candidate immune exposures, relying instead on TCR beta sequences and their occurrence across donors. Typing coverage differed by locus: A, B, C, DRB1 and DQB1 were typed in about 620-630 donors, DQA1 in 522, DPA1 in some 610, and DPB1 in approximately 450. Across around 400 genotyped donors of the cohort, an average of approximately 240,000 unique TCR beta nucleotide sequences per donor were sequenced, and 15% to 20% of those sequences were non-productive. In a later genetic analysis, genome-wide SNP genotypes for 398 of the 666 donors were used, and that subset was treated as a discovery cohort. Around 320 gigabases of sequencing data and roughly 90 million unique TCR sequences were included in an early release covering 550 to 800 HLA-typed donors. To study patterns of TCR occurrence, a later analysis re-analyzed previously published TCR beta repertoires from 666 donors and added high-resolution HLA genotyping. All discovery cohort repertoires had been generated using a single sequencing platform. Four to six DR-DQ haplotypes were handled as single units for association and clustering, since linkage in the cohort was strong. An earlier analysis of nearly 600 of the donors applied high-throughput TCR beta sequencing to assess whether each TCR beta V gene segment acted as functional or pseudogenic. Donor age, sex, ethnicity and CMV serostatus were compiled together with the repertoire data. To predict cytomegalovirus infection status, the study brought together high-throughput TCR immunosequencing, statistical association of individual TCRs with disease status, and machine learning. HLA typing covered class I and class II loci at four-digit resolution. The study used immunosequencing to profile the T cell repertoires of 600 to 850 subjects and linked those repertoires to cytomegalovirus serostatus. Of the roughly 400 genotyped donors, over 65% fell in the genetic ancestry cluster associated with self-reported Caucasian donors. The study aimed to test whether cataloging public T cell receptors could reveal signatures of past pathogen exposure. A separate validation cohort of approximately 120 different subjects was used in addition to the 666-subject first cohort.

General findings and caveats noted by the study authors: This cohort had only TCR beta chains sequenced, and the lack of alpha or paired-chain data limited which features could be detected. Roughly uniform sequencing depth across donors was assumed in presence/absence analyses, although this assumption may not hold. In the study, 150 to 200 TCR beta chains were listed as associated with cytomegalovirus. In an earlier analysis of around 600 of the donors, most TCR beta V segments appeared in productive rearrangements about 87% or about 30% of the time, broadly matching IMGT annotations. Because some donors lacked HLA typing at each locus, the association tests relied only on the typed subset. Assigning TCR associations to individual alleles was difficult when HLA alleles, especially DR and DQ, strongly co-occurred. Seventeen rarely observed V segments, including chromosome 9 orphons, were excluded from the earlier analysis of some 590 of the donors because counts were too low. A cluster of highly shared sequence variants was judged likely to be a technical artifact of the sequencing pipeline. In a later analysis, the rate of TCR association differed among HLA loci, with DRB1 alleles having the most associated TCRs and HLA-C alleles having the fewest. The only immune exposure information available for the cohort was CMV serostatus. The 87-base-pair reads could not distinguish some IMGT-functional V segments, including TRBV6-2 and TRBV6-3, so those segments were excluded. Most TCR sequences were seen in very few donors, while some public TCRs were found in many individuals. Correlated functional status among segregating V segments might be attributable to linkage disequilibrium, but an unknown experimental factor could not be ruled out. Three of the identified cytomegalovirus-associated TCR beta chains were confirmed in vitro to be specific for cytomegalovirus antigens. Specific HLA alleles were associated with 15,000 to 20,000 TCR beta sequences at a false discovery rate of 0.05 in a later analysis. A further reported finding was that TCR beta sequences accurately predicted the HLA-A and HLA-B alleles for most subjects in the first cohort. Compared with the approximately 600-donor mean, donors in an Asian-associated ancestry cluster had fewer N-insertions in productive TCRs, according to a later genetic analysis. It was suggested by the authors that the approach could potentially be generalized to other disease states and immunological phenotypes. Several of the top co-occurrence clusters appeared to be linked to parvovirus B19, influenza, CMV and Epstein-Barr virus, according to a later analysis. Compared with equally common non-associated chains, HLA-associated TCR beta chains in a later analysis were more clonally expanded and had lower generation probabilities. A later genetic analysis associated a missense DCLRE1C variant with V-gene and J-gene trimming of TCR beta chains, and an independent cohort replicated the association. Most CMV-associated TCR beta chains appeared to be HLA-restricted in a later analysis, and the HLA associations seemed to be driven largely by CMV exposure. Cytomegalovirus status was reported to be diagnosed by the classifier with high specificity and sensitivity in both the original and validation cohorts.

The cohort consisted of approximately 670 healthy bone marrow donors. At the time of sampling, every cohort member was nominally healthy, though immune exposures that went unrecorded were likely present. The donor was CMV seronegative and was included in the group of a few hundred seronegative cohort members. A peripheral blood sample was provided by each donor, and peripheral blood mononuclear cells were used for TCR beta sequencing. The Qiagen DNeasy Blood Extraction Kit was used to extract genomic DNA from the blood cell samples. V loses 4 bases of germline sequence and J loses 3 bases, and the interval between the two ends is 18 bases. The CDR3 covers 16 residues, taking in both the cysteine and the phenylalanine. The kept DNA is CDR3 alone, 48 bases in frame from the first base. As encoded in the germline V gene, CDR1 is MGHRA while CDR2 is YSYEKL.

Recombination linked TRBV4-1 to TRBJ1-2; a tentative D call is TRBD1 (5 bases match). This clonotype was sampled from a man between 18 and 29 years old in good health and CMV-seronegative. The sample comprised PBMCs. In nucleotides, the sequence is TGCGCCAGCAGCCCTGTAACTATGACAGCGTACTATGGCTACACCTTC. The translation is CASSPVTMTAYYGYTF.